Listed below are T cell receptor beta chains from one sample, sequenced in a study of a mutant IDH1 vaccine in newly diagnosed glioma. The table came from immunoSEQ multiplex PCR; TCRdb's copy has only in-frame clones and leaves some out. This table holds under 150,000 clones, roughly 75% found once. These receptors' antigens are unknown. The starting material was PBMCs, obtained from a glioma patient whose treatment included an IDH1 peptide vaccine. All receptors derive from a man aged 35-49 years with glioma. Each CDR3 is given with its conserved first and last residue. A D gene is named only where the DNA matches it firmly. Only part of the rows carry a size: once, few, many, or a class if the clone is expanded.

size | J | V | D | DNA | CDR3
NA | TRBJ2-2 | TRBV7-9 | TRBD2 | TGTGCCAGCAGCCGGACTAGCGGGGGCACCGGGGAGCTGTTTTTT | CASSRTSGGTGELFF
NA | TRBJ2-6 | TRBV6-5 | NA | TGTGCCAGCGGGAAAGGAGCGTCTGGGGCCAACGTCCTGACTTTC | CASGKGASGANVLTF
NA | TRBJ1-6 | TRBV9 | NA | TGTGCCAGCAGCGTGGCACAGATGAATTCACCCCTCCACTTT | CASSVAQMNSPLHF
NA | TRBJ2-7 | TRBV5-6 | NA | TGTGCCAGCAGCTGGAGGGGGAGGGGGAACGAGCAGTACTTC | CASSWRGRGNEQYF
NA | TRBJ1-5 | TRBV7-9 | NA | TGTGCCAGCAGCCAAGGGGGTACCGATCAGCCCCAGCATTTT | CASSQGGTDQPQHF
once | TRBJ2-5 | TRBV27 | TRBD2 | TGTGCCAGCAGGCACCCAACCGGGACTACAGCTGGGACCCAGTACTTC | CASRHPTGTTAGTQYF
NA | TRBJ2-1 | TRBV18 | NA | TGTGCCAGCTCACCACGAAGGGGTCAAAGCTACAATGAGCAGTTCTTC | CASSPRRGQSYNEQFF
NA | TRBJ2-2 | TRBV7-3 | NA | TGTGCCAGCAGCTTATCCTCCGGGGTGGGGAACACCGGGGAGCTGTTTTTT | CASSLSSGVGNTGELFF
NA | TRBJ1-2 | TRBV5-1 | NA | TGCGCCAGCAGCTTGGGGCAGAGGGGCTATGTGAGCTACACCTTC | CASSLGQRGYVSYTF
NA | TRBJ2-2 | TRBV2 | TRBD2 | TGTGCCAGCAGACGGCTAGCGGGAAACACCGGGGAGCTGTTTTTT | CASRRLAGNTGELFF
NA | TRBJ2-3 | TRBV30 | NA | TGTGCCTGGAGTAGACGGCCCAGGGATACGCAGTATTTT | CAWSRRPRDTQYF
NA | TRBJ2-1 | TRBV5-4 | TRBD2 | TGTGCCATAAGAGCAGGGGCGGGGGGGTTGAATGAGCAGTTCTTC | CAIRAGAGGLNEQFF
few | TRBJ1-5 | TRBV4-3 | NA | TGCGCCAGCAGCCAAGATTTCCTAGCCCGGGGTCAGCCCCAGCATTTT | CASSQDFLARGQPQHF
NA | TRBJ1-1 | TRBV27 | TRBD1 | TGTGCCAGCAGTTCGACAGGGGACTACACTGAAGCTTTCTTT | CASSSTGDYTEAFF
NA | TRBJ2-7 | TRBV5-6 | NA | TGTGCCAGCAGCCCTTCCCCGCAGGGACTTCGCTCCTACGAGCAGTACTTC | CASSPSPQGLRSYEQYF
NA | TRBJ1-6 | TRBV7-2 | TRBD1 | TGTGCCAGCAGCTTCGGACAGGGGGGTAATAATTCACCCCTCCACTTT | CASSFGQGGNNSPLHF
NA | TRBJ2-7 | TRBV5-4 | TRBD2 | TGTGCCAGCAGCCCGATAATAGGGACTAGCGGGGCCTACGAGCAGTACTTC | CASSPIIGTSGAYEQYF
once | TRBJ2-5 | TRBV7-2 | TRBD1 | TGTGCCAGCAGCTCGGGACAGCCGATGGGAGAGACCCAGTACTTC | CASSSGQPMGETQYF
NA | TRBJ2-3 | TRBV6-6 | NA | TGTGCCAGCAAACGGGCGGGATGGGGAACAGATACGCAGTATTTT | CASKRAGWGTDTQYF
NA | TRBJ1-2 | TRBV4-1 | NA | TGCGCCAGCAGCCAAGAGCCAGGGAACTATGGCTACACCTTC | CASSQEPGNYGYTF
NA | TRBJ2-7 | TRBV7-2 | TRBD2 | TGTGCCAGCAGCCCGGGGGGGGGAAGCTCCTACGAGCAGTACTTC | CASSPGGGSSYEQYF